The next 3 T cell receptor beta chains were all read from a single sample in a study of blood T cells in healthy people across ages. A second PCR, run for roughly 7 to 11 cycles, used a sample-barcoded 5' primer plus a J-beta primer mix. TCRdb called the 5' RACE reads again in MiXCR, with one record for every CDR3 protein. This repertoire shows 800,000 to 1,300,000 distinct CDR3 sequences, under 30% found once; its top ten account for about 0.72%. This sample also belongs to another study, concerning T cells of mothers and their children.

The sample consisted of blood. These receptors were obtained from a girl aged 2-10 years in good health.

This clonotype was counted a few times. The rearrangement uses TRBV9 and TRBJ2-1; 12 bases align to TRBD2. The J segment lost 9 bases and the V segment lost 4 bases, leaving 8 bases of the junction unmatched. Germline V gene sequence: CDR1 SGDLS, CDR2 YYNGEE. CDR3 length: 15 residues. Here the CDR3 reads CASSSLAGGKGEQFF. The CDR3 DNA sequence: TGTGCCAGCAGCTCTCTAGCGGGGGGGAAGGGTGAGCAGTTCTTC.

This clonotype was found a few times. The V gene is TRBV4-3, the J gene TRBJ1-1; D unclear. The CDR3 covers 15 residues. Trimming shortened V by 0 bases and J by 5 bases, and 13 bases separated the two germline ends. Germline CDR1 reads LGHNA; CDR2 reads YSLEER. The CDR3 DNA reads TGCGCCAGCAGCCAAGATATCCGCAAAGGGACTGAAGCTTTCTTT. It translates to CASSQDIRKGTEAFF.

There are a few counts of this clonotype. This CDR3 fails to terminate in the conserved phenylalanine or tryptophan, so it likely reflects a read error. The DNA is left out, because the CDR3 cannot be placed on it with certainty; the CDR3 is given as TCRdb lists it. The V gene is TRBV27, the J gene TRBJ2-5; TRBD1 is the table's D call and was not checked against the DNA. The germline gives CDR1 MNHEY, CDR2 SMNVEV (reference sequence). The CDR3 spans 11 amino acids, including both terminal residues. CDR3 in amino acids: CASSNGPGRYL.